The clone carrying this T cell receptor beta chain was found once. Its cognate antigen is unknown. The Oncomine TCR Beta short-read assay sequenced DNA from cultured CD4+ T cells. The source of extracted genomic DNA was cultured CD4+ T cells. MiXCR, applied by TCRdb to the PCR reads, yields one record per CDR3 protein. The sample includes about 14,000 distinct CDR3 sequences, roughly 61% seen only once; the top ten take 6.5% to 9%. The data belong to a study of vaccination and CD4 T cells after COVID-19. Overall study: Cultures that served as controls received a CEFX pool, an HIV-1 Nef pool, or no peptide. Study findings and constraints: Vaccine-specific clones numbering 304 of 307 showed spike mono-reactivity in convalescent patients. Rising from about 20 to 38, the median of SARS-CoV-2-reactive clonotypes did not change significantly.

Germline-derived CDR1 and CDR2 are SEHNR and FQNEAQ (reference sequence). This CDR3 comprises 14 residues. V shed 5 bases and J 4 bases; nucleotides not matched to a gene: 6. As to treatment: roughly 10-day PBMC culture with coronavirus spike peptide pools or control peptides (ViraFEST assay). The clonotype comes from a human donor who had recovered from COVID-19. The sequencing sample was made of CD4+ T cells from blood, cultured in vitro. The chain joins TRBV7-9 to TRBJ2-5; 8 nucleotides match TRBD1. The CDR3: CASSPATGAETQYF. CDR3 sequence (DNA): TGTGCCAGCAGCCCTGCGACAGGGGCAGAGACCCAGTACTTC.